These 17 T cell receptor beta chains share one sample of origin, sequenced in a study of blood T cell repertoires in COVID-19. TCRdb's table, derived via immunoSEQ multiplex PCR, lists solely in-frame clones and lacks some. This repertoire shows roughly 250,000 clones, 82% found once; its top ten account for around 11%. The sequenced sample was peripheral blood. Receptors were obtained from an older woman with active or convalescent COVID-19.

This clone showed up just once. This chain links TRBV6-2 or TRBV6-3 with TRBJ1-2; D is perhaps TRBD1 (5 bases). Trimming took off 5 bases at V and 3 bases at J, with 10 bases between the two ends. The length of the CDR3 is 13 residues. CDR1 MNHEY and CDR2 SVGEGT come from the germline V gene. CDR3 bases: TGTGCCAGCAGTCCCAGGGCATACTATGGCTACACCTTC. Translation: CASSPRAYYGYTF.

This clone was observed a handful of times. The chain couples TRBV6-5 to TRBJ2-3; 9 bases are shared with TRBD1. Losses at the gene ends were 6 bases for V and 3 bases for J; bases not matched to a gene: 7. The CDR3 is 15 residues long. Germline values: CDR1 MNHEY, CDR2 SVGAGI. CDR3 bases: TGTGCCAGCAGCTCCGGGACAGGGTGGACAGATACGCAGTATTTT. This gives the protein CASSSGTGWTDTQYF.

For the CDR3, the DNA is TGTGCCAGCAGCTTCTCTCCGGCAGGGGGATTGGATGGCTACACCTTC. Translated: CASSFSPAGGLDGYTF. The chain has TRBV7-2 and TRBJ1-2, with 7 bases fitting TRBD1. Germline values: CDR1 SGHTA, CDR2 FQGNSA. Losses at the gene ends were 3 bases for V and 6 bases for J; bases not matched to a gene: 13. The CDR3 is made up of 16 amino acids.

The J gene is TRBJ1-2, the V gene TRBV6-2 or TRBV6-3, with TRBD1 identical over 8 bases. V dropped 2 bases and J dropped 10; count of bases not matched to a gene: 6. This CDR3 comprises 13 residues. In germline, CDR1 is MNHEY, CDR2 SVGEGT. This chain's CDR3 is CASSYNPDRDYTF. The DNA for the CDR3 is TGTGCCAGCAGTTACAATCCGGACAGGGACTACACCTTC.

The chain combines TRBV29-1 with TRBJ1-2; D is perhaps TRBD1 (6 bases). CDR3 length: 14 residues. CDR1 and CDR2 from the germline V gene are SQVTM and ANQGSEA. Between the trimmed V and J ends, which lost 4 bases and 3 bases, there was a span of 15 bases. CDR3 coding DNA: TGCAGCGTTGGGACAGTTCTCGACGACTATGGCTACACCTTC. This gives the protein CSVGTVLDDYGYTF.

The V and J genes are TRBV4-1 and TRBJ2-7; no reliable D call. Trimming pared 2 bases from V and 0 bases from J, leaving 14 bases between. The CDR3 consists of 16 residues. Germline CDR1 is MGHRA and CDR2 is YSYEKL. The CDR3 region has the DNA TGCGCCAGCAGCCAAATGACGGGTCCACGCTCCTACGAGCAGTACTTC. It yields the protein CASSQMTGPRSYEQYF.

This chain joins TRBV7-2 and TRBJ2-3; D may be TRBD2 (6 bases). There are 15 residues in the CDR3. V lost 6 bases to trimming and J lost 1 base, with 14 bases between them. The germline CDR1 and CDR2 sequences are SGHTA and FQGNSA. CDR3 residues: CASREDGGRTDTQYF. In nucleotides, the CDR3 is TGTGCCAGCAGAGAGGACGGGGGTCGCACAGATACGCAGTATTTT.

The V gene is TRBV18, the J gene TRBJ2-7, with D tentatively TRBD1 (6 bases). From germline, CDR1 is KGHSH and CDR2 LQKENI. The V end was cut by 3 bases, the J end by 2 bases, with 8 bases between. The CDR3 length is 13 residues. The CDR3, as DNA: TGTGCCAGCTCACCTAGGACAGCCTACGAGCAGTACTTC. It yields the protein CASSPRTAYEQYF. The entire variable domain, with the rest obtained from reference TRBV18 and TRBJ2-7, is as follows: NAGVMQNPRHLVRRRGQEARLRCSPMKGHSHVYWYRQLPEEGLKFMVYLQKENIIDESGMPKERFSAEFPKEGPSILRIQQVVRGDSAAYFCASSPRTAYEQYFGPGTRLTVT.

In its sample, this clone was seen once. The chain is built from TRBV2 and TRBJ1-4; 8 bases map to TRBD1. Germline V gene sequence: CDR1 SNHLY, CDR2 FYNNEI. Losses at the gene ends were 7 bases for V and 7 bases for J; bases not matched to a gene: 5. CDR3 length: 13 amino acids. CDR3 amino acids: CASKTGVFEKLFF. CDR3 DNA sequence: TGTGCCAGCAAGACAGGGGTATTTGAAAAACTGTTTTTT. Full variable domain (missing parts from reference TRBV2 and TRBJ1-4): EPEVTQTPSHQVTQMGQEVILRCVPISNHLYFYWYRQILGQKVEFLVSFYNNEISEKSEIFDDQFSVERPDGSNFTLKIRSTKLEDSAMYFCASKTGVFEKLFFGSGTQLSVL.

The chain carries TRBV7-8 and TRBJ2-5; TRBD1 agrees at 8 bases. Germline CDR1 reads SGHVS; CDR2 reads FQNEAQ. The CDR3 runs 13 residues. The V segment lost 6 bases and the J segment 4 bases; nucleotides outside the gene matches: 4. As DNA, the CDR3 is TGTGCCAGCAGACAGGGGGGATTAGAGACCCAGTACTTC. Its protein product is CASRQGGLETQYF.

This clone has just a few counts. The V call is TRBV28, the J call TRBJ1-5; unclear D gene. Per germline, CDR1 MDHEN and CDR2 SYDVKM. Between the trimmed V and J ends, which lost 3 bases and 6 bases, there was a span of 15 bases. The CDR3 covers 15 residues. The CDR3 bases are TGTGCCAGCAGTTTTGAGGGTTTGGGTAGTCAGCCCCAGCATTTT. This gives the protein CASSFEGLGSQPQHF.

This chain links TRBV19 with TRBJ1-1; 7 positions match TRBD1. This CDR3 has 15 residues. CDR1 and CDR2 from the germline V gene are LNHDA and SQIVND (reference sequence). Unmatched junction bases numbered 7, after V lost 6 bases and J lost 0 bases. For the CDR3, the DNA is TGTGCCAGTAGCTTCCGGGACAGTCTGAACACTGAAGCTTTCTTT. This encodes CASSFRDSLNTEAFF.

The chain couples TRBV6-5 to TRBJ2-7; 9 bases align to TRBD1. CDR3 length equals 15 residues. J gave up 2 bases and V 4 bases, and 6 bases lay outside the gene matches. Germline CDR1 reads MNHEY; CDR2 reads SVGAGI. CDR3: CASSLAGQGTYEQYF. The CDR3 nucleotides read TGTGCCAGCAGTTTGGCGGGACAGGGTACCTACGAGCAGTACTTC.

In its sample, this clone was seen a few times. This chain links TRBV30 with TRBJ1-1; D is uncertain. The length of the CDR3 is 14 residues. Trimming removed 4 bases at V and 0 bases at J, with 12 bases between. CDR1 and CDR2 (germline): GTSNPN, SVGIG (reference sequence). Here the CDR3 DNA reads TGTGCCTGGACACAGAAGGTAATGAACACTGAAGCTTTCTTT. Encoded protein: CAWTQKVMNTEAFF.

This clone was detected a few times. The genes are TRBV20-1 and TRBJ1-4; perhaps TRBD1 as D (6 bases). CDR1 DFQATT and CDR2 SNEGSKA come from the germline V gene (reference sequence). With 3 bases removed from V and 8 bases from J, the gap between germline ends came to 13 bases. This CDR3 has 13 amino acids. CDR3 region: CSASGGQVEKLFF. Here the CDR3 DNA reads TGCAGTGCTAGTGGGGGGCAGGTGGAAAAACTGTTTTTT.

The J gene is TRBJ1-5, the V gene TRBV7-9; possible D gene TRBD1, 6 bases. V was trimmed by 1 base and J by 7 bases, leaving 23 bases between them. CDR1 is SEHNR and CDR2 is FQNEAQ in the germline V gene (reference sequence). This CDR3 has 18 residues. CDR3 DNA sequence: TGTGCCAGCAGCTTAGGACAGGATCATTCCCTCACAAAACAGCCCCAGCATTTT. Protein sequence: CASSLGQDHSLTKQPQHF. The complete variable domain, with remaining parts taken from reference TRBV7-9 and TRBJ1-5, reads DTGVSQNPRHKITKRGQNVTFRCDPISEHNRLYWYRQTLGQGPEFLTYFQNEAQLEKSRLLSDRFSAERPKGSFSTLEIQRTEQGDSAMYLCASSLGQDHSLTKQPQHFGDGTRLSIL.

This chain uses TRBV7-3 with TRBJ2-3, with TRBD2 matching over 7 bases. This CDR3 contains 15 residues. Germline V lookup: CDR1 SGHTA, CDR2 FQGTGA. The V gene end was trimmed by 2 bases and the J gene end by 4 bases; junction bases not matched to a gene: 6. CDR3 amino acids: CASSLWGGGADTQYF. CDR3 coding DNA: TGTGCCAGCAGCTTATGGGGCGGGGGAGCAGATACGCAGTATTTT.